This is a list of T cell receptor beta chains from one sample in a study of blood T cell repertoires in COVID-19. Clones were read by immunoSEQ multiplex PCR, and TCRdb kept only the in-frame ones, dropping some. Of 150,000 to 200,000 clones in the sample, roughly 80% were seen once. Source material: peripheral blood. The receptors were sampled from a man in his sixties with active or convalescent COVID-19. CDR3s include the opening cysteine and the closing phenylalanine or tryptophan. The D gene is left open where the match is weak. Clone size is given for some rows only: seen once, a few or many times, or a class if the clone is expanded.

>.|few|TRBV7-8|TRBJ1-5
TGTGCCAGCAGCGCCAGAATGGGGGCCCAGCCCCAGCATTTT
CASSARMGAQPQHF
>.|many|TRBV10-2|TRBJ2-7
TGCGCCAGCAGTGAGTCGGGGATTTCGGGGTCCTACGAGCAGTACTTC
CASSESGISGSYEQYF
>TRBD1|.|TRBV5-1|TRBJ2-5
TGCGCCAGCAGCTTGGTTAGTTTGGGACAGGGTCCTGGGACCCAGTACTTC
CASSLVSLGQGPGTQYF
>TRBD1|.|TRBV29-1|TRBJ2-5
TGCGGGAGACAGGGGGCGCAGACCCAGTACTTC
CGRQGAQTQYF
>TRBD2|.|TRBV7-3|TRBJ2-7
TGTGCCAGCAGCCCTCGACTAGCGGGAGTCAACGAGCAGTACTTC
CASSPRLAGVNEQYF
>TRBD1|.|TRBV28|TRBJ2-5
TGTGCCAGCAGTAACAGGGGAGCGAAGACCCAGTACTTC
CASSNRGAKTQYF
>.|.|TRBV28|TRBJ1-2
TGTGCCATCCAGGCGGGGGACTATGGCTACACCTTC
CAIQAGDYGYTF
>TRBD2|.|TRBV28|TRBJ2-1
TGTGCCAGCAGTTCGGGGACTAGGCAGGAGCAGTTCTTC
CASSSGTRQEQFF
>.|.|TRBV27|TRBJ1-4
TGTGCCAGCAGTTTAAGGGGGGGGATTGGAGAAAAACTGTTTTTT
CASSLRGGIGEKLFF
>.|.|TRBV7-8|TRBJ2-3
TGTGCCAGCAGCTTAGTAGGCAGGAACACAGATACGCAGTATTTT
CASSLVGRNTDTQYF
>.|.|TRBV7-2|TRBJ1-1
TGTGCCAGCAGTCTTCGACAGATGAACACTGAAGCTTTCTTT
CASSLRQMNTEAFF
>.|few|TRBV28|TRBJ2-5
TGTGCCAGCAGTTTTGCCCGTCAACAGGAGACCCAGTACTTC
CASSFARQQETQYF
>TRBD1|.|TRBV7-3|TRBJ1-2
TGTGCCAGCAGCCCTGGGACAGGGGGGGATGGCTACACCTTC
CASSPGTGGDGYTF
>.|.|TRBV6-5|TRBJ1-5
TGTGCCAGCAGTTCAGGGGGCAATCAGCCCCAGCATTTT
CASSSGGNQPQHF
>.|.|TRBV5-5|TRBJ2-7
TGTGCCAGCAGCTTGGGCGGAGGGCCCTACGAGCAGTACTTC
CASSLGGGPYEQYF
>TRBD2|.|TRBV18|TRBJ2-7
TGTGCCAGCTCACAGACCGCGGGAGGGATAGACGAGCAGTACTTC
CASSQTAGGIDEQYF
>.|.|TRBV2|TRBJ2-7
TGTGCCAGCAGTGGATTGGGCGGCGCAGGGGCTAATCAATGCTTC
CASSGLGGAGANQCF
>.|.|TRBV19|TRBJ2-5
TGTGCCAGTTCTACGTTCGGCGGGACGTCGGAGACCCAGTACTTC
CASSTFGGTSETQYF
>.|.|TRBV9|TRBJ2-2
TGTGCCAGCAGCTCCTTCCCCCTCGACACCGGGGAGCTGTTTTTT
CASSSFPLDTGELFF
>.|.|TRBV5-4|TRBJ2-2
TGTGCCAGCAGCCTAGCGAATCTCAACACCGGGGAGCTGTTTTTT
CASSLANLNTGELFF
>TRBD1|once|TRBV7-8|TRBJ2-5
TGTGCCAGCAGCTCCGGGACAGGGATGCAGACCCAGTACTTC
CASSSGTGMQTQYF
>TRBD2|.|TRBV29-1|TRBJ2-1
TGCAGCGCTATACTAGCGCCCGGGGGTTACAATGAGCAGTTCTTC
CSAILAPGGYNEQFF
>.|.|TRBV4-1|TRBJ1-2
TGCGCCAGCAGCCAAGATTTAGCGCTAAACTATGGCTACACCTTC
CASSQDLALNYGYTF
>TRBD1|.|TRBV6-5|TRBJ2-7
TGTGCCAGCTCGGACAGGGTCTCCTACGAGCAGTACTTC
CASSDRVSYEQYF
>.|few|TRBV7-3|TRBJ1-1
TGTGCCAGCAGCTTAAAACAGAACACTGAAGCTTTCTTT
CASSLKQNTEAFF
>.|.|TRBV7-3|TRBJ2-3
TGTGCCAGCAGCTTAACACCTAATTTGGGTGGCGGGACAGATACGCAGTATTTT
CASSLTPNLGGGTDTQYF
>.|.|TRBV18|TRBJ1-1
TGTGCCAGCTCACCCCAACCCGGGGGTGAAGCTTTCTTT
CASSPQPGGEAFF
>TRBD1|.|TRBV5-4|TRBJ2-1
TGTGCCAGCAGCTTGGTCAGAGGGGGCCATGAGCAGTTCTTC
CASSLVRGGHEQFF
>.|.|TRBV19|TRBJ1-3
TGTGCCAGTAGTGTTCGTTCGCGCCTCGGTAACACCATATATTTT
CASSVRSRLGNTIYF
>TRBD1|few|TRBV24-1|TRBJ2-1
TGTGCCACCAGTGACCTGGACAGGGCGAGGGAGCAGTTCTTC
CATSDLDRAREQFF
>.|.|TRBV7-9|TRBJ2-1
TGTGCCAGCAGCTTATACAGGGGACTAGACAATGAGCAGTTCTTC
CASSLYRGLDNEQFF
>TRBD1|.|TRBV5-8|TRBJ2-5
TGTGCCAGCGCCGACAGGGGGGCGAAGACCCAGTACTTC
CASADRGAKTQYF
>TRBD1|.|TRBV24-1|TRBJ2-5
TGTGCCACCTCGCCGGGACAGGGTTGGGAAGAGACCCAGTACTTC
CATSPGQGWEETQYF
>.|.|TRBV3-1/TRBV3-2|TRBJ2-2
TGTGCCAGCAGCCAAGGTTGGTCGCGGGGCACCGGGGAGCTGTTTTTT
CASSQGWSRGTGELFF
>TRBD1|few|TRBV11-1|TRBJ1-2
TGTGCCACCAAGAACAGGGGTGGCTACACCTTC
CATKNRGGYTF
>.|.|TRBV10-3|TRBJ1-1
TGTGCCATCAGTGAGGGGTACGGGTGGAACACTGAAGCTTTCTTT
CAISEGYGWNTEAFF
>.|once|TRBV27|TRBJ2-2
TGTGCCAGCAGTTTAAGGGGTTCCGACGGGGAGCTGTTTTTT
CASSLRGSDGELFF
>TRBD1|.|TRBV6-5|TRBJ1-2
TGTGCCAGCAGCGGGAGACAGGGGAATGGCTACACCTTC
CASSGRQGNGYTF
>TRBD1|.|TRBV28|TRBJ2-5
TGTGCCAGCAGTCCGAGGGGACAGTTGGGAGAGACCCAGTACTTC
CASSPRGQLGETQYF